This TCR beta chain was recorded in a study of Ad26.COV2.S vaccination and SARS-CoV-2 variants (dated by TCRdb to 2020 to 2023). The study in broad terms: Vaccine-arm donors came from COV1001, a multicentre, randomized, double-blind, placebo-controlled phase I-IIa trial of Ad26.COV2.S in healthy adults. Ad26.COV2.S was administered intramuscularly at a dose of 5x10^10 or 1x10^11 viral particles, either as one shot or as two shots given 56 days apart. TCRbeta repertoire sequencing served as the tool for gauging how specific and how broad the SARS-CoV-2-reactive T cell receptors were following Ad26.COV2.S vaccination. A total of approximately 30 samples were included in the TCR-sequenced set, comprising roughly 20 Ad26.COV2.S vaccine recipients, 5 placebo recipients and 8 SARS-CoV-2 convalescent individuals. Participants in the trial were split at random into five groups of five each, receiving low-dose or high-dose Ad26.COV2.S once or twice, or else placebo on both occasions. Investigators did not know the trial group allocation while performing experiments and assessing outcomes.

On the study overall, not on this receptor specifically: Substantial breadth of spike-specific CD8+ and CD4+ T cell responses was reported after vaccination. The study was not powered for comparison of responses between vaccine doses or regimens. It was noted by the authors that total T cell responses may have been underestimated by the TCR breadth and depth analyses. Comparable non-spike TCR breadth was observed between vaccine and placebo recipients, consistent with only spike being contained in the vaccine. Spike-specific TCR breadth was higher in Ad26.COV2.S recipients than in placebo recipients (P = 0.0014).

Trimming takes 8 bases from V and 6 bases from J, and the germline ends sit 23 bases apart. From a lookup of the germline V gene (reference sequence), CDR1 and CDR2 are LNHDA and SQIVND. The CDR3 numbers 16 residues from cysteine through phenylalanine. This entry keeps only the CDR3 DNA: 48 bases, framed from base 1. The sample's treatment or condition label is to be understood as: around 19 received Ad26.COV2.S at low or high dose, single or two shots; about 5 received placebo; per-sample allocation not given. For vaccine and placebo recipients, repertoires were sequenced using samples collected on day 63 after the first injection. In Cohort 1b, more than 20 adults aged 18-55 years were enrolled at a single site in Boston, USA, between 29 July and 7 August 2020. Ad26.COV2.S was a replication-incompetent adenovirus type 26 vector expressing a prefusion-stabilized SARS-CoV-2 spike protein from the original Wuhan strain.

The immunoSEQ Assay was used to sequence TCRbeta CDR3 regions. After extraction, genomic DNA underwent amplification by bias-controlled multiplex PCR, followed by high-throughput sequencing. The study's processing was this. Collapsing and filtering of sequences were performed to quantify the absolute abundance of each unique TCRbeta CDR3 region. T cell fraction was estimated by normalizing TCRbeta template counts to usable DNA, with usable DNA measured through amplification of reference genes found in all nucleated cells. Repertoire TCRs were annotated as SARS-CoV-2-specific when V gene, CDR3 amino acid sequence and J gene were exactly matched to a known reactive TCR set. The reference SARS-CoV-2 TCR set came from MIRA and was filtered for enrichment in COVID-19-positive ImmuneCODE repertoires, removing public or cross-reactive TCRs. Based on the MIRA antigens, annotated TCRs were further analysed at the level of specific ORF or position within ORF. Depth was the summed frequency of annotated unique rearrangements, while breadth was defined as annotated unique rearrangements over total unique productive rearrangements. Two-sided Wilcoxon rank-sum tests were used to compare TCR breadth between groups. TCRdb obtained this table from immuneACCESS and retained in-frame rearrangements with V and J assigned. These tables miss some clones; where compared with another copy, unresolved V genes account for less than half of the shortfall, and the remainder is unexplained. V and J calls plus clone size are reproduced from that table; the DNA served to infer D and trimming. The sample yields hundreds of thousands of clones; about 89% were counted once. The top ten clones comprise approximately 5% of the sample.

In the case of this clone: No cognate antigen has been identified for it. There are no base qualities to consult, and no much larger clone falls within one base.

Sample: peripheral blood, taken in a trial of Ad26.COV2.S vaccine versus placebo. The receptor's source is a person aged 18-65 years who received the Ad26.COV2.S COVID-19 vaccine or a placebo. The rearrangement combines TRBV19 with TRBJ1-5; TRBD1 is possibly the D segment (6 matching bases). CDR3 sequence: CASFAGGSRGGQPQHF. The nucleotide sequence is TGTGCCAGTTTCGCGGGGGGGAGCAGGGGCGGTCAGCCCCAGCATTTT.